This is a list of T cell receptor beta chains from one sample in a study of T cell changes during pregnancy in multiple sclerosis. Libraries were prepared by immunoSEQ multiplex PCR; TCRdb keeps only in-frame clonotypes and omits some of them. Found here are 85,000 to 100,000 clones, approximately 93% of them singletons; the top ten hold 0.99%. The specimen comprised peripheral blood, sampled after pregnancy. The receptors were gathered from a female donor with multiple sclerosis, enrolled in a pregnancy study. CDR3s include the opening cysteine and the closing phenylalanine or tryptophan. Each record gives: V gene, J gene, CDR3 protein.

TRBV10-1	TRBJ2-7	CASSYDGVPYEQYF
TRBV27	TRBJ2-3	CASSLGRGNTDTQYF
TRBV27	TRBJ2-7	CASSPASSSYEQYF
TRBV7-9	TRBJ2-7	CASSTGSSYEQYF
TRBV18	TRBJ2-1	CASSRGTGGYNEQFF
TRBV11-2	TRBJ1-2	CASSPGRGNYGYTF
TRBV5-4	TRBJ2-1	CASSLVAGYNEQFF
TRBV9	TRBJ1-1	CASSDGGSEAFF
TRBV6-1	TRBJ2-7	CASSEGRGRAYEQYF
TRBV5-4	TRBJ2-3	CASSFVTTSEGNTQYF
TRBV27	TRBJ2-7	CASSLEGGLSYEQYF
TRBV4-2	TRBJ2-2	CASSCGQGGSAGELFF
TRBV7-9	TRBJ2-1	CASSSRTGTIGEQFF
TRBV10-3	TRBJ2-7	CAISEYGTSASYEQYF
TRBV6-1	TRBJ1-1	CALAGRGRNTEAFF
TRBV5-1	TRBJ2-1	CASSLPSGSDEQFF
TRBV18	TRBJ1-2	CASSPPTESYGYTF
TRBV27	TRBJ1-1	CASSPVRTDMNTEAFF
TRBV11-1	TRBJ2-7	CASSLGTSGSEQYF
TRBV28	TRBJ1-5	CATWTGRNQPQHF
TRBV11-2	TRBJ2-1	CASSLELGPGSYNEQFF
TRBV7-8	TRBJ2-1	CASSFSLDRVGNEQFF
TRBV2	TRBJ2-1	CASSTAVSYNEQFF
TRBV6-5	TRBJ2-2	CASSYSGGLNTGELFF
TRBV13	TRBJ2-1	CASSPGTSGINEQFF
TRBV2	TRBJ2-2	CASSSGLAGVGRAGELFF
TRBV2	TRBJ2-7	CASSVYSTYEQYF
TRBV7-4	TRBJ1-5	CASSLAGGYSNQPQHF
TRBV28	TRBJ1-5	CASSSYRGRGHQPQHF
TRBV19	TRBJ2-7	CASSIDTTGADEQYF
TRBV7-8	TRBJ2-1	CASSLSGSSYNEQFF
TRBV11-2	TRBJ1-2	CASSSTGAYGYTF
TRBV6-6	TRBJ2-5	CASSYRPRGSQETQYF
TRBV21-1	TRBJ2-7	CASSKGRTSGSYEQYF
TRBV27	TRBJ2-1	CASSGGALYNEQFF
TRBV28	TRBJ2-7	CASRPGGGGTSYEQYF
TRBV5-1	TRBJ2-7	CASSLLPGSYEQYF
TRBV27	TRBJ1-1	CASSTAGRMNTEAFF
TRBV6-1	TRBJ1-2	CASSEPGVYGYTF
TRBV27	TRBJ2-7	CASRATSGISSYEQYF
TRBV30	TRBJ1-2	CAWSVLMQADYGYTF
TRBV2	TRBJ2-2	CASSAFRGLGGELFF
TRBV5-1	TRBJ1-2	CASSLSGVYGYTF
TRBV27	TRBJ2-7	CASSFLSTSYEQYF
TRBV5-1	TRBJ1-2	CASSPGSTQGHYGYTF